These 18 T cell receptor beta chains originate from one sample sequenced in a study of regulatory T cells in long-lasting Graves disease. Construction of the TCR beta libraries employed iRepertoire HTBI primers in conjunction with Arm-PCR of CDR3 regions. TCRdb analysed the multiplex PCR reads with MiXCR anew, one entry per CDR3 protein. The repertoire includes about 290,000 distinct CDR3 sequences, around 20% of them detected once, and about 56% sits in the top ten. Described time point: persistent/refractory GD, antithyroid drugs over 5 years with positive TRAb. The TCR library was made from RNA extracted from PBMCs. This sample comprised peripheral blood mononuclear cells (PBMCs), obtained when the disease was refractory, from a patient treated with antithyroid drugs. All receptors come from a female donor with Graves disease.

This chain joins TRBV20-1 and TRBJ1-2, with D hard to call. V was shortened by 6 bases and J by 7 bases, with 33 bases between the two germline ends. The CDR3 loop spans 18 amino acids. Germline V lookup: CDR1 DFQATT, CDR2 SNEGSKA (reference sequence). The CDR3 sequence: CSAPTAGRFEGLTVGYTF. The CDR3 DNA reads as TGCAGTGCCCCTACGGCCGGCCGTTTCGAGGGTCTGACGGTTGGCTACACCTTC.

This sequence joins TRBV4-1 and TRBJ2-2; D not certain. V was shortened by 5 bases and J by 6 bases, with 10 bases between the two germline ends. This CDR3 is 13 amino acids long. The V gene's germline CDR1 is MGHRA and CDR2 YSYEKL. The CDR3 region has the DNA TGCGCCAGCAGCGACGGTTTGGCCGGGGAGCTGTTTTTT. Translated: CASSDGLAGELFF.

The CDR3 DNA follows: TGTGCCAGCAGGTTAACTCGTGGGGGCTTGGGCACTGAAGCTTTCTTT. Amino acid sequence: CASRLTRGGLGTEAFF. V is TRBV7-8 and J is TRBJ1-1; tentative D call: TRBD1 (6 bases). The V gene's germline CDR1 is SGHVS and CDR2 FQNEAQ. The V and J ends lost 6 bases and 4 bases respectively, with 21 bases between them. The CDR3 loop spans 16 amino acids.

A few counts support this clonotype. V is TRBV7-9 and J is TRBJ2-7; perhaps TRBD2 as D (5 bases). The CDR3 has 13 residues. With 5 bases removed from V and 1 base from J, the gap between germline ends came to 9 bases. Germline loops: CDR1 SEHNR, CDR2 FQNEAQ (reference sequence). CDR3 sequence reads: CASSGRESYEQYF. The DNA of the CDR3 is TGTGCCAGCAGCGGAAGGGAGTCCTACGAGCAGTACTTC.

This clonotype was seen only a few times. The chain recombines TRBV7-9 with TRBJ1-2; D is perhaps TRBD1 (5 bases). CDR3 length equals 17 residues. Germline CDR1 is SEHNR and CDR2 is FQNEAQ (reference sequence). The V and J ends lost 0 bases and 5 bases respectively, with 19 bases between them. In nucleotides, the CDR3 is TGTGCCAGCAGCTTAGCGTTGGCAGGGTCCCTCCCTTATGGCTACACCTTC. It yields the protein CASSLALAGSLPYGYTF.

With regard to this clonotype: A far larger clone is one base from this, pointing to a likely read error. The chain combines TRBV5-5 with TRBJ1-2, with unresolved D. The CDR3 runs to 12 residues. The V end lost 5 bases, the J end lost 2 bases, and 7 bases lay between the germline ends. Per the germline V gene, CDR1 is SGHKS and CDR2 is YYEKEE (reference sequence). CDR3 protein: CASSGPNYGYTF. In DNA, the CDR3 is TGTGCCAGCAGTGGACCAAACTATGGCTACACCTTC. The variable domain in full, completed from reference TRBV5-5 and TRBJ1-2, reads DAGVTQSPTHLIKTRGQQVTLRCSPISGHKSVSWYQQVLGQGPQFIFQYYEKEERGRGNFPDRFSARQFPNYSSELNVNALLLGDSALYLCASSGPNYGYTFGSGTRLTVV.

The chain employs TRBV19 and TRBJ1-5, with no clear D. Germline CDR1 LNHDA, CDR2 SQIVND (reference sequence). The length of the CDR3 is 16 residues. Trimming took off 0 bases at V and 5 bases at J, with 14 bases between the two ends. CDR3 amino acids: CASSIDLWGAHQPQHF. DNA for the CDR3: TGTGCCAGTAGTATAGATCTATGGGGAGCGCATCAGCCCCAGCATTTT.

This clonotype was picked up a small number of times. This chain connects TRBV25-1 to TRBJ1-2; perhaps TRBD1 as D (6 bases). In germline, CDR1 is MGHDK, CDR2 SYGVNS. Between the trimmed V and J ends, which lost 4 bases and 1 base, there was a span of 13 bases. The CDR3 sequence is 15 residues long. CDR3 sequence reads: CASSAMAGVNYGYTF. CDR3 DNA sequence: TGTGCCAGCAGTGCCATGGCAGGGGTTAACTATGGCTACACCTTC.

This clonotype appeared a few times. V usage is TRBV29-1 and J usage is TRBJ2-2, with D possibly TRBD1 on 5 matching bases. The germline V gene has CDR1 SQVTM and CDR2 ANQGSEA. The V end was cut by 3 bases, the J end by 7 bases, with 12 bases between. The CDR3 loop spans 13 amino acids. Here the CDR3 reads CSVESGLNGELFF. Written as DNA, the CDR3 is TGCAGCGTTGAGTCAGGGCTTAACGGGGAGCTGTTTTTT.

This rearrangement joins TRBV20-1 to TRBJ2-5, with D possibly TRBD2 on 7 matching bases. V gave up 0 bases and J gave up 7 bases, with 12 bases separating them. Germline lookup yields CDR1 DFQATT and CDR2 SNEGSKA (reference sequence). CDR3 length: 13 residues. The CDR3 loop reads CSARDGGGATQYF. The CDR3 DNA reads as TGCAGTGCTAGAGATGGGGGGGGGGCGACCCAGTACTTC.

This clonotype came up a few times. This sequence joins TRBV6-5 and TRBJ2-7; the match to TRBD1 covers 9 bases. Germline CDR1 and CDR2: MNHEY and SVGAGI. J was trimmed by 4 bases and V by 0 bases; bases with no gene match: 4. The CDR3 has 15 residues. The CDR3 protein is CASSYSADRGYEQYF. The CDR3 region has the DNA TGTGCCAGCAGTTACTCGGCGGACAGGGGTTACGAGCAGTACTTC.

This clonotype was counted ten times or more. This chain links TRBV2 with TRBJ1-6; D remains ambiguous. This CDR3 contains 15 residues. The germline CDR1 and CDR2 sequences are SNHLY and FYNNEI. The ends were cut back, 5 bases at V and 6 bases at J, with 14 bases in the middle. CDR3 in amino acids: CASSQEAGSNSPLHF. The CDR3 nucleotides are TGTGCCAGCAGTCAGGAGGCGGGCAGTAATTCACCCCTCCACTTT. The entire variable domain, with the rest obtained from reference TRBV2 and TRBJ1-6, is as follows: EPEVTQTPSHQVTQMGQEVILRCVPISNHLYFYWYRQILGQKVEFLVSFYNNEISEKSEIFDDQFSVERPDGSNFTLKIRSTKLEDSAMYFCASSQEAGSNSPLHFGNGTRLTVT.

The sample holds many counts of this clonotype. The rearrangement links TRBV12-3 or TRBV12-4 to TRBJ2-2, with 7 bases identical to TRBD2. Germline trimming cut 0 bases from V and 5 bases from J; bases unmatched to any gene: 3. This CDR3 region has 15 residues. CDR3 DNA: TGTGCCAGCAGTTTAGCGGGAGGGCCGACCGGGGAGCTGTTTTTT. It codes for CASSLAGGPTGELFF.

The chain recombines TRBV2 with TRBJ2-1, with TRBD2 as a possible D gene (7 bases). The CDR3 has 11 amino acids. From germline, CDR1 is SNHLY and CDR2 FYNNEI. V dropped 8 bases and J dropped 14 bases, with 16 bases sitting between them. The CDR3 loop is CASRREGGEFF. In DNA form, the CDR3 reads TGTGCCAGCCGCAGGGAGGGGGGAGAGTTCTTC.

This clonotype was observed a few times. V usage is TRBV7-8 and J usage is TRBJ1-5, with D perhaps matching TRBD1 (6 bases). Germline lookup yields CDR1 SGHVS and CDR2 FQNEAQ. V lost 5 bases and J 2 bases, leaving 13 bases between the germline ends. This CDR3 is 15 amino acids long. The CDR3 nucleotides read TGTGCCAGCAGCAAACAGGGTTTGGGCAATCAGCCCCAGCATTTT. Translating it yields CASSKQGLGNQPQHF. Full variable domain (remainder filled in from reference TRBV7-8 and TRBJ1-5): GAGVSQSPRYKVAKRGQDVALRCDPISGHVSLFWYQQALGQGPEFLTYFQNEAQLDKSGLPSDRFFAERPEGSVSTLKIQRTQQEDSAVYLCASSKQGLGNQPQHFGDGTRLSIL.

This clonotype was seen a handful of times. This chain joins TRBV2 and TRBJ1-1, with D perhaps matching TRBD1 (5 bases). The CDR3 runs 11 residues. Trimming left V 8 bases short and J 4 bases short, with 8 bases between. CDR1 and CDR2 (germline): SNHLY, FYNNEI. The CDR3 DNA sequence: TGTGCCAGCTTCGGGGGCACTGAAGCTTTCTTT. Encoded protein: CASFGGTEAFF.

V gene TRBV9 combines with J gene TRBJ2-5, with TRBD2 matching over 12 bases. Losses at the gene ends were 5 bases for V and 6 bases for J; bases not matched to a gene: 14. Germline V lookup: CDR1 SGDLS, CDR2 YYNGEE. The CDR3 totals 17 residues. For the CDR3, the DNA is TGTGCCAGCAGTAAGGAAGTGGGACTAGCGGGCTTTCAGACCCAGTACTTC. Translating it yields CASSKEVGLAGFQTQYF.

The chain is built from TRBV7-2 and TRBJ1-5; D is ambiguous. Trimming took off 6 bases at V and 5 bases at J, with 11 bases between the two ends. Germline-derived CDR1 and CDR2 are SGHTA and FQGNSA. CDR3 length: 13 residues. The CDR3 bases are TGTGCCAGCAGTTTTCCAAACGATCAGCCCCAGCATTTT. Its translation: CASSFPNDQPQHF.